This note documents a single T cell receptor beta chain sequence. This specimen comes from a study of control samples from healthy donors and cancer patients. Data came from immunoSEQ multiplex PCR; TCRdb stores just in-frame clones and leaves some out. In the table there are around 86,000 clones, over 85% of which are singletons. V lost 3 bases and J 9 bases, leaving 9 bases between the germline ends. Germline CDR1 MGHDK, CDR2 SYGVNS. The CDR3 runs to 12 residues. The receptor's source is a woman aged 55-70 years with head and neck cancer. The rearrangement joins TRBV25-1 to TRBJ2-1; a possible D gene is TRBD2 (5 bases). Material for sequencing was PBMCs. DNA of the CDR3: TGTGCCAGCAGTGACTGGGGAGCTGAGCAGTTCTTC. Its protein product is CASSDWGAEQFF.